This T cell receptor (beta chain) was recorded in a study of cytomegalovirus exposure and HLA in healthy donors. Study-wide background: A data release that came early held about 89 million unique TCRs from HLA-typed donors.

This PCR relied on a set of 60 Vbeta primers and 13 Jbeta primers. The table came from immunoSEQ multiplex PCR; TCRdb's copy has only in-frame clones and leaves some out. This table has 140,000 to 150,000 clones, over 65% appearing once. This clone was picked up a small number of times. What it binds is not known. CDR3 length equals 8 residues. Study-wide results and limits: Among TCR beta chains of equal frequency, HLA-associated ones were more clonally expanded in a later analysis. Researchers reported in a later analysis that a missense DCLRE1C variant was tied to TCR beta V- and J-gene trimming. Several of the most significant clusters appeared linked to common viral pathogens, based on a later analysis.

The chain uses TRBV12-1 and TRBJ2-5; the table's D gene call, TRBD2, was not cross checked with the DNA. TRBV12-1 is reported as a pseudogene. This receptor was taken from a man aged 35 to 55 in good health and CMV-seropositive. Sequencing was performed on PBMCs. In DNA form, the CDR3 reads TGTGCCAGCTATCTTCAGTACTTC. Encoded protein: CASYLQYF.